Listed below are T cell receptor beta chains from one sample, sequenced in a study of tumor-infiltrating T cells and Merkel cell polyomavirus. Assay used: immunoSEQ multiplex PCR; TCRdb lists only in-frame clones, some missing. The table has 2,000 to 2,500 clones, around 98% seen once. The sequenced sample was lymph node tissue. These receptors all stem from a man between 65 and 85 years old with Merkel cell carcinoma. CDR3s include the opening cysteine and the closing phenylalanine or tryptophan. D genes are given only for firm matches. Only part of the rows carry a size: once, few, many, or a class if the clone is expanded.

CASSGGTSALVLGTQYF	TGCGCCAGCAGCGGGGGGACTAGCGCCCTCGTCCTAGGTACGCAGTATTTT	once	TRBD2	TRBJ2-3	TRBV5-1
CSVEPAPGYGYTF	TGCAGCGTTGAACCTGCTCCGGGCTATGGCTACACCTTC	-	-	TRBJ1-2	TRBV29-1
CASSLDNYGYTF	TGTGCCAGCAGCCTAGACAATTATGGCTACACCTTC	-	-	TRBJ1-2	TRBV11-3
CASSLTGGEQPQHF	TGTGCCAGCAGCTTAACAGGGGGCGAGCAGCCCCAGCATTTT	-	TRBD1	TRBJ1-5	TRBV5-6
CASSQRTATSGEDKRRHF	TGCGCCAGCAGCCAACGGACCGCTACTAGCGGGGAGGACAAACGGCGGCACTTC	-	TRBD2	TRBJ2-7	TRBV4-1
CASSSNRGVNYGYTF	TGTGCCAGCAGCTCAAACAGGGGGGTTAACTATGGCTACACCTTC	-	TRBD1	TRBJ1-2	TRBV7-9
CAISEYAGTGTSTGELFF	TGTGCCATCAGTGAGTACGCCGGGACAGGGACCTCGACCGGGGAGCTGTTTTTT	-	TRBD1	TRBJ2-2	TRBV10-3
CASSPTGTSGPPSSYNEQFF	TGTGCCAGCAGCCCGACCGGGACTAGCGGGCCGCCGAGCTCCTACAATGAGCAGTTCTTC	-	TRBD2	TRBJ2-1	TRBV7-3
CASSSNSGSSTDTQYF	TGCGCCAGCAGCTCCAATAGCGGGAGTAGCACAGATACGCAGTATTTT	few	TRBD2	TRBJ2-3	TRBV5-1
CSVTTGSREKLFF	TGCAGCGTTACGACAGGGTCGAGGGAAAAACTGTTTTTT	-	TRBD1	TRBJ1-4	TRBV29-1
CASSSVLGPIGLNEQFF	TGCGCCAGCAGCTCCGTTTTGGGCCCAATAGGACTCAATGAGCAGTTCTTC	-	-	TRBJ2-1	TRBV4-1
CASSRDRDYTIYF	TGTGCCAGCAGCCGGGACAGGGATTACACCATATATTTT	-	TRBD1	TRBJ1-3	TRBV2
CASSLSADTQYF	TGTGCCAGCAGCTTAAGTGCGGATACGCAGTATTTT	-	-	TRBJ2-3	TRBV7-8
CASRASGANVLTF	TGTGCCAGTAGGGCTTCTGGGGCCAACGTCCTGACTTTC	once	-	TRBJ2-6	TRBV19
CASKRGLAGVGKTGELFF	TGCGCCAGCAAAAGGGGACTAGCGGGAGTAGGGAAAACCGGGGAGCTGTTTTTT	-	TRBD2	TRBJ2-2	TRBV5-1
CASSSGSRELFF	TGTGCCAGTAGCTCGGGATCGAGAGAACTGTTTTTT	hyperexpanded	-	TRBJ1-4	TRBV19
CASRGAGMRYGYTF	TGTGCCAGCAGAGGGGCGGGAATGCGCTATGGCTACACCTTC	-	-	TRBJ1-2	TRBV6-5
CAISVDRPYGYTF	TGTGCCATCAGTGTTGACAGACCTTATGGCTACACCTTC	-	-	TRBJ1-2	TRBV10-3
CASSDPRVGTEAFF	TGTGCCAGCAGTGACCCCCGGGTCGGCACTGAAGCTTTCTTT	-	-	TRBJ1-1	TRBV5-4
CASSLATRNTEAFF	TGTGCCAGCAGCTTAGCTACTCGGAACACTGAAGCTTTCTTT	-	-	TRBJ1-1	TRBV11-3
CASSVDGSRGQPQHF	TGTGCCAGCAGCGTCGACGGGTCTCGAGGACAGCCCCAGCATTTT	-	-	TRBJ1-5	TRBV9
CASSPGQGGTEAFF	TGTGCCAGCAGCCCGGGACAGGGCGGGACTGAAGCTTTCTTT	-	TRBD1	TRBJ1-1	TRBV7-9
CASSRGSGEGLYEQYF	TGCGCCAGCAGCCGGGGTAGCGGGGAGGGACTGTACGAGCAGTACTTC	-	TRBD2	TRBJ2-7	TRBV4-3
CASSLSLLGGPNSGNTIYF	TGCGCCAGCAGCCTATCACTTCTTGGAGGCCCTAACTCTGGAAACACCATATATTTT	-	-	TRBJ1-3	TRBV5-1
CASSQDPQTGSNQPQHF	TGCGCCAGCAGCCAAGACCCTCAGACAGGGAGCAATCAGCCCCAGCATTTT	-	TRBD1	TRBJ1-5	TRBV4-3
CASSRDYEQYF	TGTGCCAGCTCACGAGACTACGAGCAGTACTTC	-	-	TRBJ2-7	TRBV18
CASSQVGLAGTGELFF	TGTGCCAGCAGCCAAGTGGGACTAGCGGGGACCGGGGAGCTGTTTTTT	-	TRBD2	TRBJ2-2	TRBV14
CASSMFRLAGRTSSYNEQFF	TGTGCCAGTAGTATGTTTCGCCTAGCCGGTCGCACGAGCTCCTACAATGAGCAGTTCTTC	-	-	TRBJ2-1	TRBV19
CASSQEAGGRGYTF	TGCGCCAGCAGCCAAGAGGCCGGGGGGCGCGGCTACACCTTC	-	-	TRBJ1-2	TRBV4-1
CASSFGQLNTEAFF	TGTGCCAGCAGCTTTGGGCAATTGAACACTGAAGCTTTCTTT	-	-	TRBJ1-1	TRBV7-2
CSAPSGNEQFF	TGCAGTGCTCCGAGCGGGAATGAGCAGTTCTTC	-	-	TRBJ2-1	TRBV20-1
CASSPAGRGFYTF	TGCGCCAGCAGCCCAGCGGGGAGGGGGTTCTACACCTTC	-	-	TRBJ1-2	TRBV5-1
CATSSSPQETQYF	TGTGCCACCAGCAGCTCCCCCCAAGAGACCCAGTACTTC	-	-	TRBJ2-5	TRBV15
CASSRTPNLSYEQYF	TGTGCCAGCAGCCGCACACCGAATCTGTCCTACGAGCAGTACTTC	-	-	TRBJ2-7	TRBV6-5
CATSRVMQYRGNTIYF	TGTGCCACCAGCAGAGTGATGCAGTACCGTGGAAACACCATATATTTT	-	-	TRBJ1-3	TRBV15
CASSQDDSNYGYTF	TGTGCCAGCAGCCAAGACGACAGCAACTATGGCTACACCTTC	-	-	TRBJ1-2	TRBV4-2
CASSPGRKRRYEQYF	TGTGCCAGCAGCCCCGGGCGTAAGCGGAGATACGAGCAGTACTTC	once	-	TRBJ2-7	TRBV9
CAWSVRTASGNTIYF	TGTGCCTGGAGTGTACGTACAGCCTCTGGAAACACCATATATTTT	few	-	TRBJ1-3	TRBV30
CASSEIGQGFAGYTF	TGTGCCAGCAGTGAGATTGGACAGGGGTTTGCTGGCTACACCTTC	-	TRBD1	TRBJ1-2	TRBV2
CASSYTGQDSYEQYF	TGTGCCAGCAGCTACACAGGACAGGACTCCTACGAGCAGTACTTC	-	TRBD1	TRBJ2-7	TRBV5-6
CASRQGLVQPQHF	TGTGCCAGTCGACAGGGGCTGGTTCAGCCCCAGCATTTT	-	TRBD1	TRBJ1-5	TRBV19
CASSLREPYNEQFF	TGTGCCAGCAGCTTGCGGGAGCCCTACAATGAGCAGTTCTTC	once	-	TRBJ2-1	TRBV5-4
CAWEQGLGDTQYF	TGTGCCTGGGAACAGGGATTGGGGGATACGCAGTATTTT	-	-	TRBJ2-3	TRBV30